The present TCR beta chain was sequenced within a study of T-cell memory formation after mild COVID-19. V lost 0 bases and J 4 bases, leaving 0 bases between the germline ends. In germline, CDR1 is GTSNPN, CDR2 SVGIG (reference sequence). The CDR3 is made up of 10 amino acids. From the 5' RACE reads, TCRdb called clonotypes with MiXCR, one entry per CDR3 protein. The sample contains about 560,000 distinct CDR3 sequences, 17% of which appear only once. This clonotype was counted only a few times. This rearrangement joins TRBV30 to TRBJ2-5; no firm D call. The sequencing input was PBMCs or a T cell subset sorted from them (not recorded which). This clonotype was obtained from an adult woman who had mild COVID-19 (a few samples of this study predate the infection). Cell type and time point are not known. CDR3 loop: CAWSVETQYF. The CDR3 bases are TGTGCCTGGAGTGTAGAGACCCAGTACTTC.